The clone carrying this T cell receptor beta chain has at least ten counts. RNA transcripts yielded amplified TCR beta CDR3 regions. Researchers ran a first-round RT-PCR on the TCR CDR3 using the HTBI primer set. Via MiXCR, TCRdb re-called the multiplex PCR reads, giving one row per CDR3 protein. This sample yields around 600,000 distinct CDR3 sequences, of which 40% to 55% are seen a single time; approximately 6.8% belongs to the top ten. The data stem from a study of T cells in Graves' hyperthyroidism and ophthalmopathy. The CDR3 extends over 14 amino acids. V gave up 3 bases and J gave up 4 bases, with 12 bases separating them. Per germline, CDR1 SEHNR and CDR2 FQNEAQ (reference sequence). It was uncontrolled infection, other autoimmune disease, pregnancy or lactation that excluded patients.

The sequenced material came from peripheral blood or thyroid tissue (not recorded which). This TCR was sampled from an adult man with Graves' disease, either hyperthyroidism or ophthalmopathy (not recorded which). The chain couples TRBV7-9 to TRBJ2-5; no clear D gene. In DNA, the CDR3 is TGTGCCAGCAGCTTGACGGGTTTTGGAGAGACCCAGTACTTC. Translation gives CASSLTGFGETQYF.